This T cell receptor (beta chain) was identified in a study of sequential checkpoint blockade in melanoma. General study results and limits: Pretreatment TIL clonality tracked with response in the nivolumab-first arm.

Sequenced by immunoSEQ multiplex PCR; TCRdb stores in-frame clones only, minus some. Of some 8,800 clones listed, 20% to 25% are singletons. This clone has only a few counts. Antigen: not known. V lost 7 bases to trimming and J lost 4 bases, with 13 bases between them. Per germline, CDR1 MNHGY and CDR2 SAAAGT. The CDR3 has 13 residues. Treatment reported: randomized to nivolumab then ipilimumab (arm A) or the reverse (arm B). The sequence derives from a human donor with melanoma. This sequence joins TRBV6-8 and TRBJ1-2; a weak D match, TRBD1 (5 bases). Material: tumor tissue (inferred from file names), obtained from a patient given nivolumab and ipilimumab in sequence. The CDR3 region is CASTETAGYGYTF. CDR3 nucleotides: TGTGCCAGCACCGAGACAGCAGGCTATGGCTACACCTTC.